Below, 13 T cell receptor beta chains from the same sample are listed, as sequenced in a study of T cells in Graves' hyperthyroidism and ophthalmopathy. RNA transcripts gave rise to amplified TCR beta CDR3 regions. First-round RT-PCR of the TCR CDR3 relied on the HTBI primer set. TCRdb called the multiplex PCR reads again in MiXCR, with one record for every CDR3 protein. The data contain 450,000 to 650,000 distinct CDR3 sequences, 14% of them singletons. The sample comprised blood. The receptors were gathered from a woman aged 18-29 years with Graves' ophthalmopathy.

This clonotype was seen at least ten times. The chain links TRBV5-1 to TRBJ2-1; the D is unclear. Germline CDR1 and CDR2: SGHRS and YFSETQ. The length of the CDR3 is 16 residues. The V end was cut by 0 bases, the J end by 5 bases, with 15 bases between. CDR3 sequence: CASSLEPVALHNEQFF. CDR3 sequence (DNA): TGCGCCAGCAGCTTGGAACCCGTGGCCCTCCACAATGAGCAGTTCTTC.

This clonotype was picked up many times. V gene TRBV9 combines with J gene TRBJ2-1; TRBD2 matches 11 bases. The CDR3 extends over 19 amino acids. Germline V lookup: CDR1 SGDLS, CDR2 YYNGEE. V lost 0 bases, J lost 0 bases, and 8 bases stayed unmatched. The CDR3 spells CASSVGGLAEGLSYNEQFF. The CDR3 DNA sequence: TGTGCCAGCAGCGTAGGGGGACTAGCGGAGGGTCTCTCCTACAATGAGCAGTTCTTC. Full variable domain (outside the CDR3, taken from reference TRBV9 and TRBJ2-1): DSGVTQTPKHLITATGQRVTLRCSPRSGDLSVYWYQQSLDQGLQFLIQYYNGEERAKGNILERFSAQQFPDLHSELNLSSLELGDSALYFCASSVGGLAEGLSYNEQFFGPGTRLTVL.

V gene TRBV6-1 combines with J gene TRBJ2-7; 15 bases are a match to TRBD2. The CDR3 has 18 residues. J gave up 2 bases and V 4 bases, and 9 bases lay outside the gene matches. Per germline, CDR1 MNHNS and CDR2 SASEGT. CDR3 protein: CASSGGTSGRQRPYEQYF. The DNA of the CDR3 is TGTGCCAGCAGTGGCGGGACTAGCGGGAGGCAGAGACCCTACGAGCAGTACTTC.

The genes are TRBV15 and TRBJ2-7; 7 positions agree with TRBD2. Losses at the gene ends were 3 bases for V and 2 bases for J; bases not matched to a gene: 7. The CDR3 is made up of 15 amino acids. CDR1 is LNHNV and CDR2 is YYDKDF in the germline V gene (reference sequence). CDR3 sequence: CATSRGGRITYEQYF. The DNA of the CDR3 is TGTGCCACCAGCAGGGGGGGGAGAATAACCTACGAGCAGTACTTC. The entire variable domain, with the rest obtained from reference TRBV15 and TRBJ2-7, is as follows: DAMVIQNPRYQVTQFGKPVTLSCSQTLNHNVMYWYQQKSSQAPKLLFHYYDKDFNNEADTPDNFQSRRPNTSFCFLDIRSPGLGDTAMYLCATSRGGRITYEQYFGPGTRLTVT.

At least ten counts were recorded for this clonotype. J is TRBJ2-4 and V is TRBV7-9; D tentatively fits TRBD1 or TRBD2 (5 bases each). The germline V gene encodes CDR1 SEHNR and CDR2 FQNEAQ (reference sequence). The CDR3 has 14 residues. Trimming stripped 4 bases from V and 8 bases from J, with 15 bases between. CDR3 amino acids: CASSSSGSSDIQYF. Here the CDR3 DNA reads TGTGCCAGCAGCTCGTCAGGGAGCTCGGACATTCAGTACTTC.

The CDR3 DNA sequence: TGTGCCAGCAGTAAAATAGGGACAGGGATAAATCAGCCCCAGCATTTT. Amino acid sequence: CASSKIGTGINQPQHF. The chain recombines TRBV28 with TRBJ1-5, with 9 nucleotides matching TRBD1. Germline values: CDR1 MDHEN, CDR2 SYDVKM. V shed 5 bases and J 4 bases; nucleotides not matched to a gene: 9. CDR3 length: 16 residues.

This clonotype appeared many times. This chain links TRBV19 with TRBJ2-3; the D call may be TRBD1 or TRBD2 (5 bases each). V was cut by 5 bases and J by 0 bases, with 18 bases left in between. This CDR3 is built from 17 residues. Germline CDR1 and CDR2: LNHDA and SQIVND (reference sequence). Here the CDR3 DNA reads TGTGCCAGTAGTCCCACCCGAGGGGCGCGTAGCACAGATACGCAGTATTTT. Encoded protein: CASSPTRGARSTDTQYF.

The chain combines TRBV9 with TRBJ2-3, with TRBD1 matching over 8 bases. The germline V gene has CDR1 SGDLS and CDR2 YYNGEE. The CDR3 loop spans 17 amino acids. V dropped 0 bases and J dropped 1; count of bases not matched to a gene: 7. The CDR3 DNA reads as TGTGCCAGCAGCGTAGTGGTCTGGGGACAGGGCACAGATACGCAGTATTTT. This codes for CASSVVVWGQGTDTQYF.

V is TRBV6-1 and J is TRBJ1-1; maybe TRBD1 (6 bases). Deletions cut 3 bases from V and 4 bases from J, with 12 bases between. The germline V gene has CDR1 MNHNS and CDR2 SASEGT. CDR3 size: 14 residues. The CDR3 region is CASSDEGVSTEAFF. The CDR3 region has the DNA TGTGCCAGCAGTGATGAGGGGGTGAGCACTGAAGCTTTCTTT.

The chain joins TRBV7-2 to TRBJ2-5, with 7 bases lining up with TRBD1. From germline, CDR1 is SGHTA and CDR2 FQGNSA. V was pared by 4 bases and J by 1 base, with 9 bases of the junction left unmatched. This CDR3 is 16 amino acids long. CDR3 in amino acids: CASSYYRDRSQETQYF. CDR3 in DNA: TGTGCCAGCAGCTATTATAGGGACAGAAGCCAAGAGACCCAGTACTTC.

The table lists this clonotype with many counts. V is TRBV12-3 or TRBV12-4 and J is TRBJ2-7; D possibly corresponds to TRBD2 (6 bases). The V gene lost 3 bases and the J gene lost 2 bases, with 11 bases spanning the gap. The CDR3 length is 14 residues. CDR3 nucleotides: TGTGCCAGCAGTTTTGGCGGGGTTCCCTACGAGCAGTACTTC. Its translation: CASSFGGVPYEQYF.

This clonotype was counted many times. The CDR3 coding sequence is TGCAGTGCTAGTGGGGCGAGCGGGAGGACCACCTACGAGCAGTACTTC. Translated: CSASGASGRTTYEQYF. V usage is TRBV20-1 and J usage is TRBJ2-7; 9 positions match TRBD2. Per germline, CDR1 DFQATT and CDR2 SNEGSKA (reference sequence). The CDR3 has 16 residues. V shed 3 bases, J shed 2 bases, and the junction held 11 bases outside the gene matches.

This clonotype was recorded a few times. This rearrangement joins TRBV10-3 to TRBJ2-3; 9 bases agree with TRBD1. The V and J ends lost 7 bases and 4 bases, in that order; junction bases with no gene match: 6. The V gene's germline CDR1 is ENHRY and CDR2 SYGVKD. The CDR3 runs 14 residues. The DNA for the CDR3 is TGTGCCATCATCCCAGACAGGGGGTCAGATACGCAGTATTTT. Its translation is CAIIPDRGSDTQYF.